This T cell receptor (beta chain) came from a study of blood T cell repertoires in COVID-19 (TCRdb year 2020). General notes on the study: The collaborator samples originated in the United States, Italy and Spain and spanned the acute and convalescent phases of COVID-19. Deeply sampled blood TCRbeta repertoires from subjects exposed to, actively infected with, or recovered from COVID-19 were included in the dataset. The prospective study material was composed of cDNA or gDNA derived from T cells, B-cell-depleted T cells, or PBMCs. Where HLA class I and class II types were available, the types were taken from metadata supplied by the sample provider, not from assay-based typing. A freely available public database, intended as a resource for researchers studying the immune response to SARS-CoV-2, is where the repertoires were released. The samples were drawn from two sources: the first 160 participants of the ongoing ImmuneRACE study, and 1,254 subjects contributed by 6 global collaborators. The sample metadata nearly always contained a de-identified subject ID, COVID-19 status, age in years and sex.

A second Seattle source provided samples from volunteer blood donors who had recovered from COVID-19. Each collaborating institution followed its own protocols to collect whole blood in K2EDTA tubes. For TCRbeta analysis, collaborator samples were shipped as frozen whole blood, as isolated PBMCs, or as DNA extracted from either sample type. The immunoSEQ Assay, a bias-controlled multiplex PCR, was used to amplify TCRbeta CDR3 regions from genomic DNA. Per the original workflow: The number of nucleated cells in each sample was estimated by amplification of reference gene primers within the assay. To quantify the absolute abundance of each unique TCRbeta CDR3 rearrangement, sequence reads were collapsed and filtered. For each sample, productive Simpson clonality was calculated as the square root of Simpson's diversity index over productive rearrangements. Entries here come from immuneACCESS through TCRdb and include only in-frame sequences with V and J called. Some clones fail to appear in such tables; in the studies checked, an unresolved V gene covers under half of the shortfall, and the cause of the remainder is unknown. That table supplies the V and J calls and clone size; D and trimming were determined from the DNA. The sample yields fewer than 450,000 clones; around 90% were counted once. The top ten clones comprise 2.5% to 4% of the sample.

The research as a whole found: How much clinical and demographic metadata was included differed by source and by participant, and the metadata was provided uncurated.

With regard to this clone: Its antigen is not yet known. No base quality values were provided; no much bigger clone lies one nucleotide off.

Counted from cysteine to phenylalanine, this CDR3 has 13 amino acids. The sequence is cut down to CDR3 DNA, 39 bases in frame from base 1. CDR1 and CDR2, looked up from the germline V gene (reference sequence), are LGHDT and YNNKEL. At the junction V is shortened by 3 bases and J by 5 bases, with 9 bases in between. The material sequenced was peripheral blood. This TCR derives from a woman aged 18-29 years who had recovered from COVID-19. This sequence uses TRBV3-1 (or the pseudogene TRBV3-2) and TRBJ2-3, and the D gene may be TRBD1, 5 bases matching. CDR3 protein: CASSQQGQDTQYF. The bases read TGTGCCAGCAGCCAGCAGGGCCAAGATACGCAGTATTTT.